The rows below give T cell receptor beta chains drawn from one sample of a study of OX40 agonist ivuxolimab in advanced cancers. Assay used: immunoSEQ multiplex PCR; TCRdb lists only in-frame clones, some missing. The sample gives about 100,000 clones, about 84% of which show up once; roughly 5.4% is in the top ten. The input for sequencing was CD4+ or CD8+ T cells sorted from blood, taken in a trial of the OX40 agonist ivuxolimab. All receptors derive from an adult with an advanced solid tumor such as melanoma, head and neck, liver or kidney cancer. Both conserved end residues are part of each CDR3. Each record gives: D gene, clone size, V gene, J gene, CDR3 DNA, CDR3 protein. The D gene is left open where the match is weak. Only part of the rows carry a size: once, few, many, or a class if the clone is expanded.

>.|.|TRBV10-1|TRBJ2-7
TGCGCCAGCAGGGATCTTTCAGGGGAATGCTCCTACGAGCAGTACTTC
CASRDLSGECSYEQYF
>.|once|TRBV5-6|TRBJ2-2
TGTGCCAGCAGCTTGGACTTTCCCGGGTCCGGGGAGCTGTTTTTT
CASSLDFPGSGELFF
>.|.|TRBV15|TRBJ2-3
TGTGCCGCGGCTAGGGCCACAGATACGCAGTATTTT
CAAARATDTQYF
>TRBD2|.|TRBV6-4|TRBJ2-1
TGTGCCAGCAGCCCGATAGCGGGAGAAGGCAATGAGCAGTTCTTC
CASSPIAGEGNEQFF
>.|.|TRBV5-1|TRBJ2-2
TGCGCCAGCAGCTTATTGACGGCCGACACCGGGGAGCTGTTTTTT
CASSLLTADTGELFF
>.|.|TRBV2|TRBJ1-4
TGTGCCAGCAGTTTATACGAAAAACTGTTTTTT
CASSLYEKLFF
>.|.|TRBV30|TRBJ2-7
TGTGCCTGGACCCGGGACTACGAGCAGTACTTC
CAWTRDYEQYF
>TRBD1|.|TRBV14|TRBJ2-7
TGTGCCAGCAGCCCCGGGACAGGGGGCGGGTACGAGCAGTACTTC
CASSPGTGGGYEQYF
>.|.|TRBV30|TRBJ1-5
TGTGCCTGGAGGGATTTGGGTGGCAATCAGCCCCAGCATTTT
CAWRDLGGNQPQHF
>.|.|TRBV6-5|TRBJ2-2
TGTGCCAGCAGTTACTCTCCTGACACCGGGGAGCTGTTTTTT
CASSYSPDTGELFF
>.|.|TRBV6-6|TRBJ2-7
TGTGCCAGCAGCCCTCTGTGGGTCGGGGAGCAGTACTTC
CASSPLWVGEQYF